This TCR beta chain was obtained from a study of shared clonotypes between healthy human individuals. Repertoires were generated with immunoSEQ multiplex PCR, while TCRdb's copy carries only in-frame clones and drops some. This table has around 500,000 clones, 70% to 80% appearing once. For unsorted samples, genomic DNA was extracted from approximately 90 million PBMCs. The source is a woman aged 40 to 50 in good health. Some clones in this sample may be carry-over from other donors' samples. The specimen was PBMCs.

CDR3 in amino acids: CASSIPAGIGPHTEAFF. Here the CDR3 DNA reads TGTGCCAGTAGTATCCCGGCAGGGATCGGCCCTCACACTGAAGCTTTCTTT. The chain couples TRBV19 to TRBJ1-1; D perhaps matches TRBD1 (5 bases). Germline-derived CDR1 and CDR2 are LNHDA and SQIVND (reference sequence). This CDR3 region has 17 residues. The V end lost 3 bases, the J end lost 3 bases, and 20 bases lay between the germline ends.